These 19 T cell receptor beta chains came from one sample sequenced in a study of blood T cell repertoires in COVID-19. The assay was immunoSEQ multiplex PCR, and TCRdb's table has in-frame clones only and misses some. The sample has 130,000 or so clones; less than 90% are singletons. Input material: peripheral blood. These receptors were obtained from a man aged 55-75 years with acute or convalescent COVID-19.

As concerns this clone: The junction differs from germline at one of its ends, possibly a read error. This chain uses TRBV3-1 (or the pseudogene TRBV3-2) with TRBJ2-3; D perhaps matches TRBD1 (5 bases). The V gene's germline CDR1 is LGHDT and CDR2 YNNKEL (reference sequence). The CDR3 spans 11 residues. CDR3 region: CAIGAPDTQYF. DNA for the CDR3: TGCGCTATAGGGGCCCCGGATACGCAGTATTTT.

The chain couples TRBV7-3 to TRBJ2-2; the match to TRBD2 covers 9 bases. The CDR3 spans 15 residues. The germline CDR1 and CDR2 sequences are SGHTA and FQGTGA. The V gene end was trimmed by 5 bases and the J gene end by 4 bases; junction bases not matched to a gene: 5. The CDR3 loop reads CASSPGLATTGELFF. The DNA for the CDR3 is TGTGCCAGCAGCCCTGGACTAGCGACCACCGGGGAGCTGTTTTTT.

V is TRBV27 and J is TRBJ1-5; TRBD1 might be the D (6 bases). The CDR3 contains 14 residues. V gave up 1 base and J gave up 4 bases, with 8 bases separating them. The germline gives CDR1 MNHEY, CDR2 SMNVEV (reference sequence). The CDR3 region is CASSLYTGNQPQHF. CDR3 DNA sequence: TGTGCCAGCAGTTTATATACAGGGAATCAGCCCCAGCATTTT.

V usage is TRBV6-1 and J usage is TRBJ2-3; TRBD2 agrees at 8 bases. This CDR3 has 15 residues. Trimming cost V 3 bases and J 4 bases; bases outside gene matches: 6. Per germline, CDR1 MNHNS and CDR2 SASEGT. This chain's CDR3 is CASSETAGGSDTQYF. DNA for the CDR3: TGTGCCAGCAGTGAGACGGCGGGAGGATCAGATACGCAGTATTTT.

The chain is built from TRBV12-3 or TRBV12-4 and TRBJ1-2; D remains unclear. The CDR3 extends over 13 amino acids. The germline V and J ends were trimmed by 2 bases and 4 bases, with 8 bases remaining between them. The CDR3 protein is CASSLTVRYGYTF. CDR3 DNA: TGTGCCAGCAGTTTAACAGTTCGCTATGGCTACACCTTC.

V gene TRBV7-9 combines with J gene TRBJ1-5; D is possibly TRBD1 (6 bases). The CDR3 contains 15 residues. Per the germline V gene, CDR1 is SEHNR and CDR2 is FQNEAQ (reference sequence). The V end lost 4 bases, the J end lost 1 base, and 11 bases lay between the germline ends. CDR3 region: CASSSLQGSNQPQHF. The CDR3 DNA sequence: TGTGCCAGCAGCTCGCTCCAGGGGAGCAATCAGCCCCAGCATTTT. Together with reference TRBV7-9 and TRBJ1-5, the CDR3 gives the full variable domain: DTGVSQNPRHKITKRGQNVTFRCDPISEHNRLYWYRQTLGQGPEFLTYFQNEAQLEKSRLLSDRFSAERPKGSFSTLEIQRTEQGDSAMYLCASSSLQGSNQPQHFGDGTRLSIL.

CDR3 loop: CASSLTGTGGNQPQHF. The CDR3 DNA reads as TGTGCCAGCAGCTTAACGGGGACAGGGGGCAATCAGCCCCAGCATTTT. This chain connects TRBV7-9 to TRBJ1-5, with 10 bases identical to TRBD1. There are 16 residues in the CDR3. Unmatched junction bases numbered 3, after V lost 2 bases and J lost 2 bases. Per the germline V gene, CDR1 is SEHNR and CDR2 is FQNEAQ (reference sequence).

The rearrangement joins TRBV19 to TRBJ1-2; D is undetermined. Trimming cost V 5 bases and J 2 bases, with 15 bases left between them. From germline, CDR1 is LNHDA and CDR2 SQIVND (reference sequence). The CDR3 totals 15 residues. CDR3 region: CASSPRITGNYGYTF. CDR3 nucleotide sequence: TGTGCCAGTAGTCCCAGGATCACGGGAAACTATGGCTACACCTTC.

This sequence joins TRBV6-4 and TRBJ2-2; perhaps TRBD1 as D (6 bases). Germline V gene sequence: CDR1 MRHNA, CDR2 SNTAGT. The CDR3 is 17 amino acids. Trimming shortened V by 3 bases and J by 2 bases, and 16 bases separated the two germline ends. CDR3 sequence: CASSEGTGTQNTGELFF. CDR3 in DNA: TGTGCCAGCAGTGAGGGAACGGGGACACAAAACACCGGGGAGCTGTTTTTT.

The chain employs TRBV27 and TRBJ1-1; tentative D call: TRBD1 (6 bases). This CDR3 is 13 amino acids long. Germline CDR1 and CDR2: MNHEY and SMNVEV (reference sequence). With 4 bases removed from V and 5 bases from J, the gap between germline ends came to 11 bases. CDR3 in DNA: TGTGCCAGCAGTTCTCAGGGGAGAACTGAAGCTTTCTTT. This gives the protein CASSSQGRTEAFF.

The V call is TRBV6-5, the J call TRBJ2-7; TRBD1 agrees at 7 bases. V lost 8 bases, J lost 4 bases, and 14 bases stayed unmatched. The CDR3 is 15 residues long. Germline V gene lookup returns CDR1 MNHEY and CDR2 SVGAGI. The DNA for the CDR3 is TGTGCCAGCCGCTCGTCACAGGGGTTTAATTACGAGCAGTACTTC. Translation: CASRSSQGFNYEQYF.

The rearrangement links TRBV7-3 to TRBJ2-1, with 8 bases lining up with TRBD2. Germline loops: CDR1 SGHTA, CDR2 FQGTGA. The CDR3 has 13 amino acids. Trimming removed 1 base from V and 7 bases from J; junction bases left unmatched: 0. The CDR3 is CASSLIAGNEQFF. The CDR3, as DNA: TGTGCCAGCAGCTTAATAGCGGGGAATGAGCAGTTCTTC.

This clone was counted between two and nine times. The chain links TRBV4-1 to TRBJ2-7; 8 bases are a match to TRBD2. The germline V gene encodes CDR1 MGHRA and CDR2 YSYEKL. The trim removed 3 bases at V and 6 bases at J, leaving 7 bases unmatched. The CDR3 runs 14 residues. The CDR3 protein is CASSQEERECEQYF. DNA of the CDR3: TGCGCCAGCAGCCAGGAGGAGCGGGAGTGCGAGCAGTACTTC.

CDR3 DNA: TGTGCCAGCAGGAAGGGGGAGAAGGGTTGGACCGGGGAGCTGTTTTTT. It specifies CASRKGEKGWTGELFF. The rearrangement links TRBV9 to TRBJ2-2; D may be TRBD1 (6 bases). V lost 5 bases to trimming and J lost 5 bases, with 19 bases between them. This CDR3 comprises 16 residues. Germline V lookup: CDR1 SGDLS, CDR2 YYNGEE.

The CDR3 here is CASSVPKPGLAGTGTGELFF. In DNA, the CDR3 is TGCGCCAGCAGTGTTCCGAAACCGGGACTAGCGGGAACAGGGACCGGGGAGCTGTTTTTT. The genes are TRBV10-2 and TRBJ2-2; TRBD2 matches at 13 bases. The germline CDR1 and CDR2 sequences are WSHSY and SAAADI. CDR3 length: 20 residues. Germline trimming cut 4 bases from V and 5 bases from J; bases unmatched to any gene: 16.

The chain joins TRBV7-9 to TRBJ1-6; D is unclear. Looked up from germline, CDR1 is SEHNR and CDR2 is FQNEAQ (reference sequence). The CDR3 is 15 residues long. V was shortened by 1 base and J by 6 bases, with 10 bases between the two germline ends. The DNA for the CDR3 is TGTGCCAGCAGCTTAGAACTACTCACTAATTCACCCCTCCACTTT. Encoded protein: CASSLELLTNSPLHF.

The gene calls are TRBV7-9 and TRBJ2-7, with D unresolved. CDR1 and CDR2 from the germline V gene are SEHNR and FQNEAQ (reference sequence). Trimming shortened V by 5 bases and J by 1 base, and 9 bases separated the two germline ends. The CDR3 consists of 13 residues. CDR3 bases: TGTGCCAGCAGCCTGACATTTTCCTACGAGCAGTACTTC. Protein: CASSLTFSYEQYF.

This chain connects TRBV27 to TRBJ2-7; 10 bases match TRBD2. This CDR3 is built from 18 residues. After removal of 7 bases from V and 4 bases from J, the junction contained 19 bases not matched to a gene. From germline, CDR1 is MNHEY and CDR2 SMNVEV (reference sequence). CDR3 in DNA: TGTGCCAGCACTGAGTGGGCTAGCGGGAGTTCTGGGACTTACGAGCAGTACTTC. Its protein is CASTEWASGSSGTYEQYF.

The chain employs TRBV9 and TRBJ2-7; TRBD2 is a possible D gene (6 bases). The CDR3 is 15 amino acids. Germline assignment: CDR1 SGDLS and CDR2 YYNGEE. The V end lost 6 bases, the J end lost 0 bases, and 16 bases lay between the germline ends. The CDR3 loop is CASTSPLALSYEQYF. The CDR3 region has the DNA TGTGCCAGCACCTCCCCCCTAGCGCTCTCCTACGAGCAGTACTTC.